What follows is one T cell receptor beta chain and its context. Its antigen is as yet unknown. The data originate from a study of T cell responses to AZD1222 COVID-19 vaccine. Study-level results: Without day 14 samples, only post-peak T cell repertoires were studied. Increases in Spike-specific TCR breadth and depth were seen after two AZD1222 doses. Nearly half of spike-specific TCRs reportedly target variant regions that are unmutated in the B.1.351 and B.1.1.7 variants. Donor demographics were predominantly white British with a female majority; clonal diversity may be underestimated.

CDR1 and CDR2 from the germline V gene are MDHEN and SYDVKM. Between the trimmed V and J ends, which lost 1 base and 9 bases, there was a span of 16 bases. The CDR3 is made up of 15 amino acids. Sequenced by immunoSEQ multiplex PCR; TCRdb stores in-frame clones only, minus some. Seen here are 140,000 or so clones, 70% to 90% observed once, and the top ten hold approximately 5.1%. The sequence derives from an adult who received the MenACWY meningococcal vaccine as a control. The material was peripheral blood, obtained 28 days after the second dose of the MenACWY control vaccine. V usage is TRBV28 and J usage is TRBJ1-5; D gene ambiguous. CDR3 protein: CASSLSKGIETPQHF. The CDR3 DNA sequence: TGTGCCAGCAGTTTATCCAAAGGGATTGAGACGCCCCAGCATTTT.